This T cell receptor beta chain was identified in a study of blood T cell repertoires in COVID-19. At the level of the study: Acute and convalescent COVID-19 specimens originated in the United States, Italy and Spain. Nucleic acid was either cDNA or gDNA, and it came from T cells, B-cell-depleted T cells, or PBMCs.

Germline CDR1 is MDHEN and CDR2 is SYDVKM. V lost 5 bases and J lost 2, with 16 bases in between. CDR3 length equals 15 residues. As processed by the authors: Reference gene primer amplification gave nucleated cell count estimates. Libraries were prepared by immunoSEQ multiplex PCR; TCRdb keeps only in-frame clonotypes and omits some of them. V and J calls and clone size are those listed in that table; D and trimming were worked out from the DNA. This table holds 190,000 or so clones, roughly 86% found once. The receptor was derived from a man aged 40-55 years with active or convalescent COVID-19. The rearrangement uses TRBV28 and TRBJ2-7; D uncertain. Sample: peripheral blood. CDR3 sequence: CASSQLSSGTYEQYF. In nucleotides, the CDR3 is TGTGCCAGCAGTCAATTATCCTCAGGAACCTACGAGCAGTACTTC.